The rows below give T cell receptor beta chains drawn from one sample of a study of blood T cells in healthy people across ages. TCRdb independently ran MiXCR on the 5' RACE reads; one entry per CDR3 protein. Among about a million distinct CDR3 sequences, more than 30% were seen once, and the ten largest hold about an eighth. The sample comprised blood. These receptors all come from a man between 18 and 35 years old in good health. CDR3s include the opening cysteine and the closing phenylalanine or tryptophan. The D gene is left open where the match is weak. Clone size is given for some rows only: seen once, a few or many times, or a class if the clone is expanded.

d_call j_call clone_size v_call cdr3_aa cdr3_nt
- TRBJ1-4 - TRBV4-3 CASSQGVLNEKLFF TGCGCCAGCAGCCAAGGTGTCCTTAATGAAAAACTGTTTTTT
TRBD1 TRBJ2-1 - TRBV7-6 CASSLEGVDRGTEQFF TGTGCCAGCAGCTTAGAAGGTGTAGACAGGGGAACTGAGCAGTTCTTC
- TRBJ2-7 few TRBV10-3 CAIGGTYEQYF TGTGCCATCGGCGGGACCTACGAGCAGTACTTC
TRBD1 TRBJ1-2 - TRBV5-1 CASSQSRDRAWDYGYTF TGCGCCAGCAGCCAGTCCAGGGACAGGGCATGGGACTATGGCTACACCTTC
- TRBJ2-3 - TRBV4-3 CASSQTQGWRSTDTQYF TGCGCCAGCAGCCAGACCCAGGGGTGGCGTAGCACAGATACGCAGTATTTT
- TRBJ1-4 once TRBV4-1 CASSQGGVGADNEKLFF TGCGCCAGCAGCCAAGGGGGGGTGGGGGCAGATAATGAAAAACTGTTTTTT
- TRBJ2-7 - TRBV9 CASSPGTVGLYEQYF TGTGCCAGCAGCCCCGGAACCGTCGGGCTTTACGAGCAGTACTTC
- TRBJ2-5 few TRBV5-1 CASSLAEIAHEQYF TGCGCCAGCAGCTTGGCGGAGATAGCTCATGAGCAGTACTTC
- TRBJ1-2 many TRBV27 CASSLYTGYGYTF TGTGCCAGCAGTTTATACACGGGCTATGGCTACACCTTC
TRBD1 TRBJ1-2 - TRBV4-3 CASSRRQGARGYTF TGCGCCAGCAGCCGGCGTCAGGGGGCGCGTGGCTACACCTTC
- TRBJ2-2 - TRBV20-1 CSAVTRSNTGELFF TGCAGTGCCGTTACCAGGTCGAACACCGGGGAGCTGTTTTTT
TRBD2 TRBJ2-7 - TRBV19 CASRATSGGTYEQYF TGTGCCAGTAGGGCGACTAGCGGGGGGACCTACGAGCAGTACTTC
- TRBJ1-1 few TRBV7-2 CASSFGWRGVSAEAFF TGTGCCAGCAGCTTTGGTTGGAGGGGGGTCAGTGCTGAAGCTTTCTTT
TRBD2 TRBJ2-2 - TRBV6-1 CASSLGLVGALTGELFF TGTGCCAGCAGTCTCGGACTAGTCGGCGCCCTCACCGGGGAGCTGTTTTTT
TRBD1 TRBJ1-2 - TRBV3-1 CASSPTGYDGYTF TGTGCCAGCAGCCCGACAGGGTACGATGGCTACACCTTC
- TRBJ1-3 - TRBV7-8 CASGPDRLRNTVYF TGTGCCAGCGGCCCGGACCGTCTGAGAAACACCGTATATTTT
- TRBJ2-7 - TRBV12-3/TRBV12-4 CASSLNPPGGTYEQYF TGTGCCAGCAGTTTAAACCCACCCGGCGGTACCTACGAGCAGTACTTC
- TRBJ1-1 - TRBV7-2 CASSLDSHSSSTEAFF TGTGCCAGCAGCTTAGATTCACACAGTTCATCCACTGAAGCTTTCTTT
- TRBJ1-1 - TRBV5-1 CASSLVGGRNTEAFF TGCGCCAGCAGCTTGGTAGGCGGAAGGAACACTGAAGCTTTCTTT
- TRBJ2-7 many TRBV20-1 CSARAFVGRTSYEQYF TGCAGTGCTAGAGCATTCGTGGGCAGGACCTCCTACGAGCAGTACTTC
- TRBJ1-3 few TRBV30 CAWSRRGPGNTIYF TGTGCCTGGAGTCGCAGGGGACCTGGAAACACCATATATTTT
- TRBJ2-1 few TRBV6-1 CASSEVGGGNEQFF TGTGCCAGCAGTGAAGTTGGAGGGGGCAATGAGCAGTTCTTC
TRBD1 TRBJ2-5 - TRBV7-9 CASSLRTGTRNEQYF TGTGCCAGCAGCCTAAGGACAGGGACGAGGAATGAGCAGTACTTC
TRBD1 TRBJ1-2 many TRBV2 CASSPQGTGFGYTF TGTGCCAGCAGTCCCCAGGGGACAGGTTTTGGCTACACCTTC
TRBD1 TRBJ1-6 few TRBV29-1 CSNPPGQGVSYNSPLHF TGCAGCAATCCCCCGGGACAGGGGGTTTCCTATAATTCACCCCTCCACTTT
TRBD1 TRBJ2-3 - TRBV27 CASQTGGVFLRSDTQYF TGTGCCAGCCAGACAGGGGGGGTTTTTCTCCGGTCGGATACGCAGTATTTT
- TRBJ2-5 once TRBV28 CASSFGARKETQYF TGTGCCAGCAGTTTTGGGGCGCGGAAAGAGACCCAGTACTTC